What follows are 9 T cell receptor beta chains derived from one specimen sequenced in a study of T cell repertoires in cytomegalovirus infection. What these receptors recognize is not known. MiXCR, applied by TCRdb to the reads, yields one record per CDR3 protein. The table shows around 750,000 distinct CDR3 sequences, with 32% occurring only once. Sample: cultured CD8+ T cells from PBMCs, taken from culture after CMV antigen stimulation. These receptors originate from a human donor in good health (CMV status not recorded). Some clones in this sample may be carry-over from other donors' samples.

This clonotype occurred a few times. The chain combines TRBV6-2 or TRBV6-3 with TRBJ2-4, with TRBD2 matching over 7 bases. With V trimmed by 0 bases and J by 2 bases, 4 bases remained unmatched. The germline V gene encodes CDR1 MNHEY and CDR2 SVGEGT. This CDR3 region has 16 residues. The CDR3 is CASSYSSGGPKNIQYF. In DNA, the CDR3 is TGTGCCAGCAGTTACTCGTCGGGGGGTCCCAAAAACATTCAGTACTTC.

This clonotype has ten or more counts. The genes are TRBV5-5 and TRBJ1-1; D ambiguous. With 3 bases removed from V and 1 base from J, the gap between germline ends came to 16 bases. Germline V gene lookup returns CDR1 SGHKS and CDR2 YYEKEE (reference sequence). The CDR3 sequence is 16 residues long. CDR3: CASSSTGNVGNTEAFF. CDR3 nucleotides: TGTGCCAGCAGCTCCACTGGGAACGTTGGGAACACTGAAGCTTTCTTT.

This chain uses TRBV15 with TRBJ2-1, with 7 bases aligning to TRBD2. The CDR3 consists of 14 residues. Unmatched junction bases numbered 9, after V lost 3 bases and J lost 10 bases. In germline, CDR1 is LNHNV, CDR2 YYDKDF (reference sequence). The CDR3, as DNA: TGTGCCACCAGCAGTGACAAACGGGGAGGGGAGCAGTTCTTC. It specifies CATSSDKRGGEQFF.

This clonotype was found a few times. The chain links TRBV6-5 to TRBJ1-2, with TRBD1 matching 7 bases. The length of the CDR3 is 13 residues. Unmatched junction bases numbered 5, after V lost 6 bases and J lost 4 bases. CDR1 and CDR2 (germline): MNHEY, SVGAGI. The CDR3 nucleotides are TGTGCCAGCAGACAGGGGCCGGGCTATGGCTACACCTTC. Residues: CASRQGPGYGYTF.

V gene TRBV28 combines with J gene TRBJ1-2; TRBD1 might be the D (6 bases). CDR3 length equals 13 residues. The V gene's germline CDR1 is MDHEN and CDR2 SYDVKM. Trimming stripped 6 bases from V and 2 bases from J, with 10 bases between. The CDR3 DNA is TGTGCCAGCAGACTTAGGGGGAACTATGGCTACACCTTC. Protein sequence: CASRLRGNYGYTF.

This clonotype has a handful of counts. This chain connects TRBV7-9 to TRBJ2-1, with D perhaps TRBD2 (6 bases). V shed 6 bases and J shed 9 bases, with 9 bases lying between them. CDR1 is SEHNR and CDR2 is FQNEAQ in the germline V gene (reference sequence). The CDR3 spans 11 residues. Here the CDR3 reads CASREGIEQFF. The CDR3 nucleotides read TGTGCCAGCAGGGAGGGAATTGAGCAGTTCTTC. The whole variable domain, remainder taken from reference TRBV7-9 and TRBJ2-1, is DTGVSQNPRHKITKRGQNVTFRCDPISEHNRLYWYRQTLGQGPEFLTYFQNEAQLEKSRLLSDRFSAERPKGSFSTLEIQRTEQGDSAMYLCASREGIEQFFGPGTRLTVL.

This clonotype has just a few counts. The chain is built from TRBV6-6 and TRBJ1-1; possible D gene TRBD1, 5 bases. Trimming shortened V by 7 bases and J by 3 bases, and 9 bases separated the two germline ends. This CDR3 has 12 residues. In germline, CDR1 is MNHNY, CDR2 SVGAGI (reference sequence). CDR3 amino acids: CASNRGYTEAFF. CDR3 nucleotides: TGTGCCAGCAATCGGGGGTACACTGAAGCTTTCTTT.

This clonotype was counted a few times. The chain couples TRBV5-6 to TRBJ1-5; D is undetermined. Deletions cut 5 bases from V and 4 bases from J, with 22 bases between. This CDR3 is 17 amino acids long. Germline V gene sequence: CDR1 SGHDT, CDR2 YYEEEE. The CDR3 region is CASSSGFYSAINQPQHF. The CDR3 DNA follows: TGTGCCAGCAGTTCGGGCTTCTATTCGGCGATAAATCAGCCCCAGCATTTT.

The sample holds a few counts of this clonotype. V is TRBV7-6 and J is TRBJ1-1; TRBD1 agrees at 10 bases. Germline V gives CDR1 SGHVS, CDR2 FNYEAQ. The length of the CDR3 is 14 residues. The trim removed 4 bases at V and 5 bases at J, leaving 4 bases unmatched. This CDR3 reads CASSYGQGETEAFF. DNA for the CDR3: TGTGCCAGCAGCTATGGACAGGGGGAGACTGAAGCTTTCTTT.